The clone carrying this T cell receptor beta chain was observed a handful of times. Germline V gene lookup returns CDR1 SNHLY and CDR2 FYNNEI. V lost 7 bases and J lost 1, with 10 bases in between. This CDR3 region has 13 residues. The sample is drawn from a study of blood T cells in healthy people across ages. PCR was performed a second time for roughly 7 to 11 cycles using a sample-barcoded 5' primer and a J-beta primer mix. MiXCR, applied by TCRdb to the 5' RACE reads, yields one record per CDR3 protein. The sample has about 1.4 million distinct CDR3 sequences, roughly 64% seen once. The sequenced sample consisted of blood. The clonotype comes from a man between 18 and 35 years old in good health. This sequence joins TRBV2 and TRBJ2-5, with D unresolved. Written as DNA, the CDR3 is TGTGCCAGCAAGACGCAAGGCCAAGAGACCCAGTACTTC. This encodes CASKTQGQETQYF.